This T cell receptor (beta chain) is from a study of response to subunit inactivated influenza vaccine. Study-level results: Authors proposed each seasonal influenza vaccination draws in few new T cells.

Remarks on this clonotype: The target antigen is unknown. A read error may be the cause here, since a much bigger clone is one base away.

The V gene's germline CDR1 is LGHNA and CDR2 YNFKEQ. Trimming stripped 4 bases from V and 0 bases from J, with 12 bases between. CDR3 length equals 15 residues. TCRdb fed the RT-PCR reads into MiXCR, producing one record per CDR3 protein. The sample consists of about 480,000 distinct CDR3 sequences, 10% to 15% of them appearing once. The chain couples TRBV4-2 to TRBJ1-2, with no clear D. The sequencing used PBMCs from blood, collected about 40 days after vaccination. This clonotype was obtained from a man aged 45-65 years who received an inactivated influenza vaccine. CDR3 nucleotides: TGTGCCAGCAGCCGAGAAGGCCAGTCTAACTATGGCTACACCTTC. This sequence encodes CASSREGQSNYGYTF.